Described below is a single TCR beta chain sequence and its context. What it binds is not known. This record comes from a study of molecular identifiers for immune sequencing clone quantification. Study findings and constraints: Spiked Jurkat TCR RNA equivalent to one cell reportedly surfaced among under 1.1 million naive cells. The study found clones above 20 RNA copies held over 97% of effector molecules and under 1% in naive cells. Sizes of clones that are highly expanded could be underestimated (if identical TCR molecules share a barcode).

In TCRdb, the PCR reads were re-called with MiXCR into one record per CDR3 protein. The repertoire holds approximately 680,000 distinct CDR3 sequences, with 25% as singletons. The junction had 8 bases not matched to a gene; V was cut back by 8 bases and J by 5 bases. This CDR3 has 13 residues. Germline V gene sequence: CDR1 LNHDA, CDR2 SQIVND (reference sequence). The origin of this receptor is a human donor in good health. Some libraries in this study had Jurkat cell RNA spiked in. V gene TRBV19 combines with J gene TRBJ1-2; 7 bases line up with TRBD1. The specimen sequenced was naive CD8+ T cells from blood, with Jurkat cell RNA spiked in. Subset: FACS-sorted CD8+CD4-CCR7+CD45RA+ naive T cells. The CDR3 DNA sequence: TGTGCCAGTGGACAGGAGGGGACATATGGCTACACCTTC. Residues: CASGQEGTYGYTF.